This TCR beta chain was retrieved from a study of human T cells and chemical hapten exposure. Background on the study: Small pooled library volume differences mainly caused per-sample TCR yield variation.

Via MiXCR, TCRdb re-called the RACE reads, giving one row per CDR3 protein. The sample includes fewer than 95,000 distinct CDR3 sequences, roughly a tenth seen only once; the top ten take about 2%. Described time point: patch test 1, 2 weeks after DPC sensitization. Treatment indicated: therapeutic diphenylcyclopropenone sensitization with weekly scalp DPC. Only after blood had been drawn was each patch test applied. This clonotype was seen more than once but under ten times. The V gene's germline CDR1 is SGDLS and CDR2 YYNGEE. The CDR3 contains 15 residues. V was trimmed by 0 bases and J by 1 base, leaving 10 bases between them.

The TCR comes from a man aged 40-50 years with alopecia areata. Some clones in this sample may be carry-over from other donors' samples. This chain joins TRBV9 and TRBJ2-5, with D tentatively TRBD1 (5 bases). This sample comprised whole blood, obtained in connection with sensitization to the hapten diphenylcyclopropenone (DPC). The CDR3 DNA is TGTGCCAGCAGCGTAGAGGCAGGGCTCCAAGAGACCCAGTACTTC. Encoded protein: CASSVEAGLQETQYF. The variable domain in full, with the rest retrieved from reference TRBV9 and TRBJ2-5, is DSGVTQTPKHLITATGQRVTLRCSPRSGDLSVYWYQQSLDQGLQFLIQYYNGEERAKGNILERFSAQQFPDLHSELNLSSLELGDSALYFCASSVEAGLQETQYFGPGTRLLVL.